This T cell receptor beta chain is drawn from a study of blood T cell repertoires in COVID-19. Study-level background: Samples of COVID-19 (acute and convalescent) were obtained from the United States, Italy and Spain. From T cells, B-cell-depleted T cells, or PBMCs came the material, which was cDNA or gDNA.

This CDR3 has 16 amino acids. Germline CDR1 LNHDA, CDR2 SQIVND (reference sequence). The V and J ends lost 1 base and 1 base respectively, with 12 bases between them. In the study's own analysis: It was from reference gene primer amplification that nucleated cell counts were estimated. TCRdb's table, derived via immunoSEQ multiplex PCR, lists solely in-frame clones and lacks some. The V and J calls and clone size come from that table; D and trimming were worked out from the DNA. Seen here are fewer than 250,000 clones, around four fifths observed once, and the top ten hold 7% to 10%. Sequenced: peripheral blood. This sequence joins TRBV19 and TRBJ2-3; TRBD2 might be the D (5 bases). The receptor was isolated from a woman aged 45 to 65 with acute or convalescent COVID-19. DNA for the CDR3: TGTGCCAGTAGTATAGGCCACAGCGGAGGCACAGATACGCAGTATTTT. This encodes CASSIGHSGGTDTQYF.